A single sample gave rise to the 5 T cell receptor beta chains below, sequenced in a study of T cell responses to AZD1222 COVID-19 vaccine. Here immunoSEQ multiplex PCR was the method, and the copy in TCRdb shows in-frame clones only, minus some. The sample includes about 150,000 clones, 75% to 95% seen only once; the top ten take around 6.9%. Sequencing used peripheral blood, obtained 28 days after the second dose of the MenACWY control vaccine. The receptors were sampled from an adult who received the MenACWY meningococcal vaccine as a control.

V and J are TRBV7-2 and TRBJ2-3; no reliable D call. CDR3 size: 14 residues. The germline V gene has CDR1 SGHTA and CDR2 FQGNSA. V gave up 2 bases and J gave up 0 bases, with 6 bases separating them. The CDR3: CASSLRPSTDTQYF. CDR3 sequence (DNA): TGTGCCAGCAGCTTACGGCCCAGCACAGATACGCAGTATTTT.

The CDR3 bases are TGTGCCAGTAGTATGACAGGGGGTAGTCACACTGAAGCTTTCTTT. This sequence encodes CASSMTGGSHTEAFF. V is TRBV19 and J is TRBJ1-1, with 9 positions matching TRBD1. The V and J ends lost 3 bases and 3 bases, in that order; junction bases with no gene match: 5. The CDR3 is 15 residues long. From germline, CDR1 is LNHDA and CDR2 SQIVND (reference sequence).

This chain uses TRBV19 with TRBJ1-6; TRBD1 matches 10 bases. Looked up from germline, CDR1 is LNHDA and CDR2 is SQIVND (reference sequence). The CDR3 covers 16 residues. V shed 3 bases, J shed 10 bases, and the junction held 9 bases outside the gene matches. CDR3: CASSIDWTGGRSPLHF. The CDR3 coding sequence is TGTGCCAGTAGTATTGATTGGACAGGGGGGAGATCACCCCTCCACTTT.

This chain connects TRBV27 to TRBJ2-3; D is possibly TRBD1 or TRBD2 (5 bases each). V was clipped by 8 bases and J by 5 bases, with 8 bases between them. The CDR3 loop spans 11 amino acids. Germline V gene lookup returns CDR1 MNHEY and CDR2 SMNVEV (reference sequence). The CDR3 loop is CASRGQDTQYF. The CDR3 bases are TGTGCCAGCCGGGGCCAAGATACGCAGTATTTT.

The CDR3 here is CASSSGLNGRGDYEQYF. The CDR3 DNA follows: TGTGCCAGCAGTTCGGGGCTTAACGGAAGGGGGGACTACGAGCAGTACTTC. The genes are TRBV6-2 or TRBV6-3 and TRBJ2-7; D possibly matches TRBD1 or TRBD2 (6 bases each). Germline CDR1 and CDR2: MNHEY and SVGEGT. V lost 4 bases and J lost 3, with 22 bases in between. This CDR3 has 17 amino acids.